The 25 T cell receptor beta chains in this list originate from one sample, sequenced in a study of cytomegalovirus exposure and HLA in healthy donors. PCR employed 60 Vbeta and 13 Jbeta primers. Some clones are missing from TCRdb's copy, which holds only in-frame ones; the method was immunoSEQ multiplex PCR. The listing contains tens of thousands of clones. Sequenced input: PBMCs. The source is a man aged 18-30 years in good health and CMV-seropositive.

The chain has TRBV6-4 and TRBJ2-1; the match to TRBD1 covers 9 bases. The ends lost 2 bases at V and 4 bases at J; junction bases unmatched: 6. The CDR3 consists of 16 residues. The germline gives CDR1 MRHNA, CDR2 SNTAGT. The CDR3 loop reads CASSDKPGQGYNEQFF. CDR3 DNA sequence: TGTGCCAGCAGTGACAAACCGGGACAGGGATACAATGAGCAGTTCTTC.

The rearrangement uses TRBV4-1 and TRBJ2-1; TRBD2 agrees at 12 bases. Trimming cost V 1 base and J 9 bases; bases outside gene matches: 7. Germline V gene data show CDR1 as MGHRA and CDR2 as YSYEKL. This CDR3 has 16 amino acids. The CDR3 DNA reads as TGCGCCAGCAGCCAAGTGGCTAGCGGGGGGGTTAGTGAGCAGTTCTTC. Its translation is CASSQVASGGVSEQFF.

The CDR3 reads CASSTRGGLSNQPQHF. The DNA of the CDR3 is TGTGCCAGTAGTACTAGGGGGGGTCTTTCCAATCAGCCCCAGCATTTT. The chain joins TRBV19 to TRBJ1-5; a possible D gene is TRBD1 (6 bases). The CDR3 is made up of 16 amino acids. Germline CDR1 LNHDA, CDR2 SQIVND (reference sequence). Between the trimmed V and J ends, which lost 4 bases and 3 bases, there was a span of 16 bases.

The V and J genes are TRBV7-8 and TRBJ2-5; no definite D call. This CDR3 is built from 13 residues. Germline V gene sequence: CDR1 SGHVS, CDR2 FQNEAQ. Trimming cost V 1 base and J 5 bases, with 8 bases left between them. The CDR3 DNA sequence: TGTGCCAGCAGCTTAGACGATGAGGAGACCCAGTACTTC. Translation: CASSLDDEETQYF.

The V and J genes are TRBV7-9 and TRBJ1-2; 7 bases agree with TRBD1. V gave up 5 bases and J gave up 3 bases; unmatched junction bases: 6. This CDR3 has 14 residues. Germline V lookup: CDR1 SEHNR, CDR2 FQNEAQ (reference sequence). This chain's CDR3 is CASSPNGQDYGYTF. The CDR3 DNA follows: TGTGCCAGCAGCCCTAACGGACAGGACTATGGCTACACCTTC.

V is TRBV5-6 and J is TRBJ2-5; tentatively, D is TRBD1 (5 bases). Between the trimmed V and J ends, which lost 7 bases and 7 bases, there was a span of 17 bases. Germline V gene sequence: CDR1 SGHDT, CDR2 YYEEEE. This CDR3 has 13 residues. DNA for the CDR3: TGTGCCAGCTATCGGGTAGGGGTTGGGACCCAGTACTTC. Residues: CASYRVGVGTQYF.

This rearrangement joins TRBV28 to TRBJ1-2; 7 bases agree with TRBD1. CDR3 length: 15 amino acids. Germline V lookup: CDR1 MDHEN, CDR2 SYDVKM. The J segment lost 7 bases and the V segment lost 1 base, leaving 9 bases of the junction unmatched. The CDR3 nucleotides are TGTGCCAGCAGTTTATTGTTGGCAGGGGGGCCTGGCTACACCTTC. As protein: CASSLLLAGGPGYTF.

The J gene is TRBJ1-2, the V gene TRBV19; tentative D call: TRBD1 (5 bases). Germline assignment: CDR1 LNHDA and CDR2 SQIVND (reference sequence). The germline V and J ends were trimmed by 4 bases and 3 bases, with 18 bases remaining between them. The CDR3 is 16 amino acids. CDR3: CASSTSAGRLDYGYTF. CDR3 coding DNA: TGTGCCAGTAGTACGTCTGCAGGGCGGTTAGACTATGGCTACACCTTC.

The gene calls are TRBV11-2 and TRBJ2-2; TRBD2 aligns across 8 bases. The CDR3 sequence is 16 residues long. From germline, CDR1 is SGHAT and CDR2 FQNNGV. The V gene end was trimmed by 1 base and the J gene end by 6 bases; junction bases not matched to a gene: 7. CDR3 nucleotide sequence: TGTGCCAGCAGCTTAGTCAGCGGGAGTCTTCCCGGGGAGCTGTTTTTT. Translated, it gives CASSLVSGSLPGELFF.

This rearrangement joins TRBV6-1 to TRBJ1-5; D unclear. Germline V lookup: CDR1 MNHNS, CDR2 SASEGT. CDR3 length: 14 residues. V lost 8 bases and J 0 bases, leaving 11 bases between the germline ends. In DNA, the CDR3 is TGTGCCAGCTTGGCGACACCTAGCAATCAGCCCCAGCATTTT. It is translated as CASLATPSNQPQHF.

The chain carries TRBV18 and TRBJ1-2; 10 positions match TRBD1. Per the germline V gene, CDR1 is KGHSH and CDR2 is LQKENI. V dropped 3 bases and J dropped 8; count of bases not matched to a gene: 6. The CDR3 spans 14 residues. Here the CDR3 reads CASSPDRGRGGYTF. The CDR3 DNA sequence: TGTGCCAGCTCACCTGACAGGGGGCGCGGAGGCTACACCTTC. Supplemented by reference TRBV18 and TRBJ1-2, the full variable domain reads NAGVMQNPRHLVRRRGQEARLRCSPMKGHSHVYWYRQLPEEGLKFMVYLQKENIIDESGMPKERFSAEFPKEGPSILRIQQVVRGDSAAYFCASSPDRGRGGYTFGSGTRLTVV.

The J gene is TRBJ1-2, the V gene TRBV7-3; tentative D call: TRBD1 (6 bases). Trimming removed 5 bases from V and 4 bases from J, with 11 bases in between. CDR1 SGHTA and CDR2 FQGTGA come from the germline V gene. The length of the CDR3 is 13 residues. The CDR3 region has the DNA TGTGCCAGCAGCCAGGACAGTCGCTATGGCTACACCTTC. Encoded protein: CASSQDSRYGYTF.

The chain couples TRBV4-2 to TRBJ2-7; 9 bases match TRBD2. The CDR3 has 18 amino acids. V shed 1 base and J 7 bases; nucleotides not matched to a gene: 17. CDR1 LGHNA and CDR2 YNFKEQ come from the germline V gene. In nucleotides, the CDR3 is TGTGCCAGCAGCCAAGTGGGCGCTGGCGGGGGGGATGCGAGGGAGCAGTACTTC. This sequence encodes CASSQVGAGGGDAREQYF.

This rearrangement joins TRBV10-3 to TRBJ2-3, with 11 nucleotides matching TRBD2. Germline V gives CDR1 ENHRY, CDR2 SYGVKD. The CDR3 extends over 15 amino acids. Trimming at V came to 6 bases and at J to 1 base, leaving 3 bases not matched to a gene. In DNA, the CDR3 is TGTGCCATCAGAGTACTAGCGGGGGGCACAGATACGCAGTATTTT. Translating gives CAIRVLAGGTDTQYF.

This chain connects TRBV2 to TRBJ2-7; TRBD2 matches 12 bases. CDR3 size: 15 residues. CDR1 is SNHLY, CDR2 FYNNEI, per germline. Trimming cost V 4 bases and J 7 bases; bases outside gene matches: 8. In nucleotides, the CDR3 is TGTGCCAGCAGTGTGCTAGCGGGGGGGGAGTGGGAGCAGTACTTC. Its translation is CASSVLAGGEWEQYF.

This CDR3 reads CASSRSRDSNNVLTF. The CDR3 DNA reads as TGCGCCAGCAGCCGATCCAGGGACAGCAACAACGTCCTGACTTTC. The J gene is TRBJ2-6, the V gene TRBV4-1, with 7 nucleotides matching TRBD1. V shed 4 bases, J shed 9 bases, and the junction held 9 bases outside the gene matches. Germline V CDR1 and CDR2: MGHRA, YSYEKL. The CDR3 is 15 residues long.

J is TRBJ1-2 and V is TRBV6-5; D is perhaps TRBD1 (5 bases). The CDR3 extends over 12 amino acids. Looked up from germline, CDR1 is MNHEY and CDR2 is SVGAGI. Trimming pared 7 bases from V and 8 bases from J, leaving 14 bases between. The DNA of the CDR3 is TGTGCCAGCACCTCCGGGGGGGAGGGCTACACCTTC. The encoded protein is CASTSGGEGYTF.

The gene calls are TRBV5-6 and TRBJ2-1; D unclear. The CDR3 extends over 14 amino acids. Trimming shortened V by 0 bases and J by 8 bases, and 12 bases separated the two germline ends. Germline V gene data show CDR1 as SGHDT and CDR2 as YYEEEE. The CDR3 protein is CASSLAIDIDEQFF. The CDR3 DNA is TGTGCCAGCAGCTTGGCCATCGACATAGATGAGCAGTTCTTC.

The chain links TRBV11-2 to TRBJ2-7; 8 nucleotides agree with TRBD1. Germline loops: CDR1 SGHAT, CDR2 FQNNGV. This CDR3 has 15 amino acids. Unmatched junction bases numbered 9, after V lost 2 bases and J lost 6 bases. CDR3 in amino acids: CASSLIWQGASEQYF. The DNA for the CDR3 is TGTGCCAGCAGCTTAATATGGCAGGGGGCCTCCGAGCAGTACTTC.

J is TRBJ2-3 and V is TRBV7-9; D is unresolved. This CDR3 contains 12 residues. In germline, CDR1 is SEHNR, CDR2 FQNEAQ (reference sequence). With 5 bases removed from V and 0 bases from J, the gap between germline ends came to 3 bases. CDR3 loop: CASSPSTDTQYF. The CDR3 DNA sequence: TGTGCCAGCAGCCCTAGCACAGATACGCAGTATTTT.

The chain carries TRBV6-1 and TRBJ1-2; 11 bases are shared with TRBD1. With V trimmed by 5 bases and J by 7 bases, 6 bases remained unmatched. Germline V lookup: CDR1 MNHNS, CDR2 SASEGT. The CDR3 extends over 14 amino acids. The DNA of the CDR3 is TGTGCCAGCAGTACGGGACAGGGGGGGGTTGGCTACACCTTC. Translated, it gives CASSTGQGGVGYTF.

The chain recombines TRBV4-1 with TRBJ2-3, with a possible D match to TRBD2 (5 bases). The CDR3 is 12 amino acids. Trimming cost V 2 bases and J 6 bases, with 6 bases left between them. Per germline, CDR1 MGHRA and CDR2 YSYEKL. CDR3 region: CASSQSGDTQYF. Written as DNA, the CDR3 is TGCGCCAGCAGCCAATCGGGGGATACGCAGTATTTT.

The chain joins TRBV19 to TRBJ1-2; possible D gene TRBD1, 5 bases. Germline CDR1 LNHDA, CDR2 SQIVND (reference sequence). The CDR3 runs 20 residues. Trimming stripped 5 bases from V and 0 bases from J, with 28 bases between. In nucleotides, the CDR3 is TGTGCCAGTAGTTCCCCGGGACTAGTCGGGGTAGATTCAGCTAACTATGGCTACACCTTC. Translation gives CASSSPGLVGVDSANYGYTF. The full variable domain, in which reference TRBV19 and TRBJ1-2 provide the parts outside the CDR3, is DGGITQSPKYLFRKEGQNVTLSCEQNLNHDAMYWYRQDPGQGLRLIYYSQIVNDFQKGDIAEGYSVSREKKESFPLTVTSAQKNPTAFYLCASSSPGLVGVDSANYGYTFGSGTRLTVV.

V usage is TRBV5-6 and J usage is TRBJ2-5; D uncertain. This CDR3 spans 14 amino acids. Germline CDR1 reads SGHDT; CDR2 reads YYEEEE. The V and J ends lost 5 bases and 4 bases respectively, with 15 bases between them. The CDR3 nucleotides read TGTGCCAGCAGTCTCCTTCCTACGGGAGAGACCCAGTACTTC. It yields the protein CASSLLPTGETQYF.

The chain combines TRBV11-2 with TRBJ1-2; maybe TRBD1 (6 bases). CDR3 size: 16 residues. The V and J ends lost 7 bases and 4 bases respectively, with 22 bases between them. The germline V gene has CDR1 SGHAT and CDR2 FQNNGV. Here the CDR3 reads CASTLAGVGGPYGYTF. The CDR3 bases are TGTGCCAGCACTCTTGCCGGGGTAGGGGGACCCTATGGCTACACCTTC.